This T cell receptor beta chain was recorded in a study of blood T cell repertoires in COVID-19. Study in general: Material from acute and convalescent COVID-19 was sourced from the United States, Italy and Spain.

Original processing notes: Reference gene primer amplification in the assay estimated nucleated cell counts. The method was immunoSEQ multiplex PCR; TCRdb's version includes in-frame clones alone and lacks a portion of them. D and trimming were read from the DNA, whereas the V and J calls and clone size are those reported in that table. The repertoire holds 180,000 or so clones, approximately 86% seen once, with roughly 8.2% in the top ten. The germline gives CDR1 MNHNY, CDR2 SVGAGI (reference sequence). V lost 6 bases and J 8 bases, leaving 10 bases between the germline ends. CDR3 length: 12 residues.

Sequences were obtained from peripheral blood. This chain joins TRBV6-6 and TRBJ1-4; tentative D call: TRBD1 (5 bases). This sequence originates from a man aged 60 to 69 with acute or convalescent COVID-19. CDR3 bases: TGTGCCAGCAGGGGCCGGGGGGAAAAACTGTTTTTT. Protein product: CASRGRGEKLFF.